This T cell receptor beta chain stems from a study of T cell changes during pregnancy in multiple sclerosis. TCRdb keeps only in-frame clones here, not all; method: immunoSEQ multiplex PCR. The table includes over 60,000 clones, roughly nine tenths detected once. Trimming stripped 4 bases from V and 1 base from J, with 16 bases between. The CDR3 totals 15 residues. Germline CDR1 and CDR2: GTSNPN and SVGIG (reference sequence). The sample here was CD4+ T cells from peripheral blood mononuclear cells, taken in the third trimester of pregnancy. This chain uses TRBV30 with TRBJ2-5, with D possibly TRBD1 on 6 matching bases. This clonotype was sampled from a female donor in good health, enrolled as a control in a pregnancy study. For the CDR3, the DNA is TGTGCCTGGAATGGGGTGGGGGCGACCCAAGAGACCCAGTACTTC. It encodes CAWNGVGATQETQYF. The complete variable domain, with remaining parts taken from reference TRBV30 and TRBJ2-5, reads SQTIHQWPATLVQPVGSPLSLECTVEGTSNPNLYWYRQAAGRGLQLLFYSVGIGQISSEVPQNLSASRPQDRQFILSSKKLLLSDSGFYLCAWNGVGATQETQYFGPGTRLLVL.